This is a list of T cell receptor beta chains from one sample in a study of graft-versus-host responses after intestinal transplantation. No antigen has been assigned to these receptors. Only in-frame clones appear in the TCRdb table, and some are missing; sequencing was by immunoSEQ multiplex PCR. The sample gives around 97,000 clones, just over 90% of which show up once; around 5.8% is in the top ten. This specimen consisted of unstimulated CD8+ T cells sorted from spleen or lymph node cells, obtained before intestinal transplant. These receptors all come from a human donor who received an intestinal transplant. Each CDR3 is given with its conserved first and last residue. D genes are given only for firm matches. Part of the rows lack a size; the others show once, few, many or a class for expanded clones.

>NA|TRBJ1-2|TRBV15|few
TGTGCCACCAGCCTGGGGACCTATGGCTACACCTTC
CATSLGTYGYTF
>NA|TRBJ2-1|TRBV27|NA
TGTGCCAGCAGCTATTTGGGTGGGAATGAGCAGTTCTTC
CASSYLGGNEQFF
>TRBD2|TRBJ2-5|TRBV9|NA
TGTGCCAGCAGCGTAGGGGATAGCGGGGGGAAAGAGACCCAGTACTTC
CASSVGDSGGKETQYF
>TRBD2|TRBJ2-3|TRBV15|NA
TGTGCCACCAGGCGGGAGGCTACAGATACGCAGTATTTT
CATRREATDTQYF
>TRBD2|TRBJ2-3|TRBV28|NA
TGTGCCAGCCGGGGGGGTAGTGAGACAGATACGCAGTATTTT
CASRGGSETDTQYF
>TRBD2|TRBJ2-7|TRBV6-1|NA
TGTGCCAGCAGTCCGGGAGGACTTTACGAGCAGTACTTC
CASSPGGLYEQYF
>NA|TRBJ2-1|TRBV4-1|NA
TGCGCCAGCAGCCAAGAAGTTAGTATCTACAATGAGCAGTTCTTC
CASSQEVSIYNEQFF
>NA|TRBJ1-5|TRBV7-9|NA
TGTGCCAGCAGCTTAGGTGGGCAGGGAAATCAGCCCCAGCATTTT
CASSLGGQGNQPQHF
>TRBD1|TRBJ2-7|TRBV10-3|NA
TGTGCCATCAGTGAAGGACAGGGAAACTCCTACGAGCAGTACTTC
CAISEGQGNSYEQYF
>NA|TRBJ2-2|TRBV9|NA
TGTGCCAGCAGCGTAGAGGCAGCTAGTCCGGGCACCGGGGAGCTGTTTTTT
CASSVEAASPGTGELFF
>TRBD2|TRBJ2-7|TRBV2|NA
TGTGCCAGCAGCCCCATAGCGGGAGAAGGGTACGAGCAGTACTTC
CASSPIAGEGYEQYF
>NA|TRBJ2-3|TRBV5-1|NA
TGCGCCAGCAGCTTGGGTACGGGACCCCGGACAGATACGCAGTATTTT
CASSLGTGPRTDTQYF
>TRBD2|TRBJ2-3|TRBV10-1|NA
TGCGCCAGCAGTGAGATCGTAAGCGGGGGTAGGGATACGCAGTATTTT
CASSEIVSGGRDTQYF
>TRBD2|TRBJ2-7|TRBV27|NA
TGTGCCAGCAGTACCCGATACCCCCTGAAGCGGGAGATGGCCTACGAGCAGTACTTC
CASSTRYPLKREMAYEQYF
>NA|TRBJ1-5|TRBV27|NA
TGTGCCAGCAGTCCTACGGTAAGCAATCAGCCCCAGCATTTT
CASSPTVSNQPQHF
>NA|TRBJ2-1|TRBV10-1|NA
TGCGCCAGCAGTGACCCCTTATACAATGAGCAGTTCTTC
CASSDPLYNEQFF
>NA|TRBJ1-1|TRBV6-5|NA
TGTGCCAGCAGTTCCGGGGGAGGCACTGAAGCTTTCTTT
CASSSGGGTEAFF
>NA|TRBJ2-1|TRBV7-3|NA
TGTGCCAGCAGCTTAAACCTAACCAGGGCCGCCAGCACAGATGAGCAGTTCTTC
CASSLNLTRAASTDEQFF
>NA|TRBJ2-3|TRBV13|NA
TGTGCCAGCAGCTTATATTTACGGGTAGATACGCAGTATTTT
CASSLYLRVDTQYF
>TRBD1|TRBJ1-6|TRBV2|NA
TGTGCCAGCAGGAGGACAGGGGGCGATAATTCACCCCTCCACTTT
CASRRTGGDNSPLHF
>NA|TRBJ2-1|TRBV7-2|NA
TGTGCCAGCAGCTCGGACTCGGACTACAATGAGCAGTTCTTC
CASSSDSDYNEQFF
>NA|TRBJ2-2|TRBV11-3|NA
TGTGCCAGCAGCTTAGGGTTCCCCGGGGAGCTGTTTTTT
CASSLGFPGELFF
>TRBD1|TRBJ1-4|TRBV6-5|NA
TGTGCCAGCAGACCGACAGGGGGTAATGAAAAACTGTTTTTT
CASRPTGGNEKLFF
>TRBD1|TRBJ2-7|TRBV6-5|once
TGTGCCAGCACCGGGACAGGGTACCACGAGCAGTACTTC
CASTGTGYHEQYF
>TRBD2|TRBJ2-7|TRBV6-5|NA
TGTGCCAGCAGTCCCACGGGGGGGGACTACGAGCAGTACTTC
CASSPTGGDYEQYF
>NA|TRBJ2-7|TRBV6-5|NA
TGTGCCAGCAGTTACGCCGACAGACACTACGAGCAGTACTTC
CASSYADRHYEQYF
>NA|TRBJ2-3|TRBV4-1|NA
TGCGCCAGCAGCCAAGGAGGTTGGATTCCTCCCCCAGATACGCAGTATTTT
CASSQGGWIPPPDTQYF
>NA|TRBJ1-4|TRBV4-1|NA
TGCGCCAGCAGCCAAGATCGGGGATTAATTAATGAAAAACTGTTTTTT
CASSQDRGLINEKLFF
>TRBD2|TRBJ2-5|TRBV7-6|NA
TGTGCCAGCAGCCCGAGGACTAGCGAAGAGGCCCAGTACTTC
CASSPRTSEEAQYF
>NA|TRBJ1-2|TRBV5-6|once
TGTGCCAGCAGCCGCGCGGGGGGCCTCGGGGGCTACACCTTC
CASSRAGGLGGYTF
>NA|TRBJ1-1|TRBV5-4|NA
TGTGCCACCAGAGAGGAGGATAGCGACACTGAAGCTTTCTTT
CATREEDSDTEAFF
>NA|TRBJ1-1|TRBV9|NA
TGTGCCAGCAGCCATCAACAGGGCGTGGACACTGAAGCTTTCTTT
CASSHQQGVDTEAFF
>NA|TRBJ1-6|TRBV19|NA
TGTGCCACCCGCCAGGGTAGGCGAAGCTCCTATAATTCACCCCTCCACTTT
CATRQGRRSSYNSPLHF
>TRBD2|TRBJ2-2|TRBV7-3|NA
TGTGCCAGCAGCTTTCCCTGGGTTGCGGGAGTACACACCGGGGAGCTGTTTTTT
CASSFPWVAGVHTGELFF
>NA|TRBJ1-2|TRBV14|NA
TGTGCCATTTCCATGGGGAACAGGTTGGGCTACACCTTC
CAISMGNRLGYTF
>NA|TRBJ2-7|TRBV7-7|once
TGTGCCAGCAGCTTAGCGCTCACAGGGTTGGACGAGCAGTACTTC
CASSLALTGLDEQYF
>TRBD1|TRBJ2-7|TRBV11-2|NA
TGTGCCAGCAGCCAGGGGACAGGAGAATACGAGCAGTACTTC
CASSQGTGEYEQYF
>NA|TRBJ2-7|TRBV28|NA
TGTGCCAGCGGGGGGATAGGTCTCCCCTTCTACGAGCAGTACTTC
CASGGIGLPFYEQYF
>TRBD2|TRBJ2-7|TRBV4-1|NA
TGCGCCAGCAGCCAAGTGGGGACTACTCATATACCCTCCTACGAGCAGTACTTC
CASSQVGTTHIPSYEQYF
>NA|TRBJ1-2|TRBV9|NA
TGTGCCAGCAGCCAGTCTCTTAACTATGGCTACACCTTC
CASSQSLNYGYTF
>TRBD1|TRBJ1-1|TRBV6-1|NA
TGTGCCAGCAGTAGGACAGGGGGGGGGAACACTGAAGCTTTCTTT
CASSRTGGGNTEAFF
>NA|TRBJ2-5|TRBV11-2|NA
TGTGCCAGCAGCTCCGCGGGGACGTCCGCCGCAGAGACCCAGTACTTC
CASSSAGTSAAETQYF
>NA|TRBJ2-2|TRBV29-1|NA
TGCAGCTTCTGGCAAAGCTACACCGGGGAGCTGTTTTTT
CSFWQSYTGELFF
>TRBD1|TRBJ2-7|TRBV28|NA
TGTGCCAGCAGTCCGACAGGGGTGTACGAGCAGTACTTC
CASSPTGVYEQYF
>TRBD2|TRBJ2-7|TRBV19|few
TGTGCCAGTAGTATCGCTAGCGGGAGTTACGAGCAGTACTTC
CASSIASGSYEQYF
>TRBD2|TRBJ2-7|TRBV9|NA
TGTGCCAGCAGCGGGGGGACTAGCGGCGAGCAGTACTTC
CASSGGTSGEQYF
>NA|TRBJ1-1|TRBV28|NA
TGTGCCAGCAGTTATGTGTCCGGGGCTGAAGCTTTCTTT
CASSYVSGAEAFF
>NA|TRBJ2-2|TRBV7-9|NA
TGTGCCAGCAGCTTCGGGGAGCTGTTTTTT
CASSFGELFF
>NA|TRBJ2-7|TRBV14|NA
TGTGCCAGCAGCCAAGATCGGACACGAGGGCCCTACGAGCAGTACTTC
CASSQDRTRGPYEQYF